This section outlines one TCR beta chain sequence together with its context. The data derive from a study of blood T cell repertoires in COVID-19. Across the study: Researchers got acute and convalescent COVID-19 samples from the United States, Italy and Spain. The analysed material was cDNA or gDNA that came from T cells, B-cell-depleted T cells, or PBMCs.

V was shortened by 6 bases and J by 7 bases, with 25 bases between the two germline ends. This CDR3 comprises 16 residues. Germline values: CDR1 MGHRA, CDR2 YSYEKL. In the study's own analysis: Counts of nucleated cells, estimated from reference gene primer amplification, were obtained. TCRdb's table, derived via immunoSEQ multiplex PCR, lists solely in-frame clones and lacks some. Clone size and the V and J calls come from that table; the DNA yielded D and trimming. The profile shows approximately 140,000 clones, around 84% of them singletons. The V and J genes are TRBV4-1 and TRBJ2-7, with a weak D call TRBD2 (5 bases). Sample: peripheral blood. The source is a man between 65 and 85 years old with acute or convalescent COVID-19. The CDR3 spells CASRPGPLGGYEEQYF. The CDR3 nucleotides read TGCGCCAGCAGACCGGGCCCCCTCGGAGGCTACGAGGAGCAGTACTTC.